Given below is one TCR beta chain in context. Its specificity is unknown. These data come from a study of CD8+ T cells in alopecia areata. Study context: Patients in the treated group were given tofacitinib by mouth, 5 to 10 mg twice a day. Severity among treated patients was scored by the percentage of scalp area affected.

The V end was cut by 8 bases, the J end by 6 bases, with 20 bases between. Looked up from germline, CDR1 is LNHDA and CDR2 is SQIVND (reference sequence). CDR3 size: 15 residues. RNA extraction was followed by reverse transcription into cDNA, which acted as the sequencing template. This table comes from immunoSEQ multiplex PCR, and its TCRdb copy is limited to in-frame clones, with some not included. This table has 80,000 or so clones, 60% to 70% appearing once. General study findings and limits: Expanded CD8+ clones among the top 100, and scalp clonality, were significantly decreased by tofacitinib.

Treatment defined: oral pan-JAK inhibitor, 5-10 mg twice daily. Sampling of alopecia areata patients yielded lesional scalp punch biopsies as well as peripheral blood. The receptor's source is a human donor with alopecia areata. The specimen comprised CD8+ T cells sorted from blood, sampled at week 24, from a patient treated with tofacitinib. V is TRBV19 and J is TRBJ2-1, with TRBD1 as a possible D gene (6 bases). The CDR3 spells CASRPGGQGGNEQFF. CDR3 in DNA: TGTGCCAGTCGCCCTGGGGGACAAGGGGGCAATGAGCAGTTCTTC.